These 23 T cell receptor beta chains share one sample of origin, sequenced in a study of blood T cell repertoires in COVID-19. TCRdb's copy holds only in-frame clones and misses some; the assay was immunoSEQ multiplex PCR. The data contain around 700,000 clones, about 87% of them singletons. Material for sequencing was peripheral blood. Receptor source: a woman aged 18-29 years with acute or convalescent COVID-19.

The chain carries TRBV2 and TRBJ1-3, with D unresolved. Germline V gives CDR1 SNHLY, CDR2 FYNNEI. Trimming took off 6 bases at V and 11 bases at J, with 14 bases between the two ends. The CDR3 covers 12 residues. This CDR3 reads CASRPDFLAIYF. The DNA of the CDR3 is TGTGCCAGCAGGCCGGACTTCCTAGCCATATATTTT.

V is TRBV11-1 and J is TRBJ2-1, with TRBD2 as a possible D gene (5 bases). The CDR3 runs to 18 residues. V lost 0 bases and J 0 bases, leaving 15 bases between the germline ends. Looked up from germline, CDR1 is SGHAT and CDR2 is FQDESV (reference sequence). The CDR3, as DNA: TGTGCCAGCAGCTTAGCTGTTGGAGGCAGGAGCTCCTACAATGAGCAGTTCTTC. This sequence encodes CASSLAVGGRSSYNEQFF.

The chain couples TRBV14 to TRBJ1-4; D ambiguous. The CDR3 is 16 amino acids. V was clipped by 4 bases and J by 2 bases, with 14 bases between them. CDR1 and CDR2 from the germline V gene are SGHDN and FVKESK. For the CDR3, the DNA is TGTGCCAGCAGCCTGAGGCCGGCAGTCACTAATGAAAAACTGTTTTTT. This translates into CASSLRPAVTNEKLFF.

This rearrangement joins TRBV9 to TRBJ2-2, with 9 bases matching TRBD2. Germline assignment: CDR1 SGDLS and CDR2 YYNGEE. This CDR3 region has 17 residues. Unmatched junction bases numbered 5, after V lost 0 bases and J lost 2 bases. Here the CDR3 DNA reads TGTGCCAGCAGCGTAGTAGCGGGGGCCATTAACACCGGGGAGCTGTTTTTT. Residues: CASSVVAGAINTGELFF.

The chain couples TRBV7-3 to TRBJ2-3, with TRBD2 matching over 7 bases. This CDR3 has 13 residues. J lost 13 bases, V lost 5 bases, and 12 bases had no gene match. Germline assignment: CDR1 SGHTA and CDR2 FQGTGA. The CDR3 sequence is CASSLNSAGQKYF. Written as DNA, the CDR3 is TGTGCCAGCAGCCTCAATTCAGCGGGGCAGAAGTATTTT.

This clone has only one observation. This chain uses TRBV5-4 with TRBJ1-6; 9 bases are a match to TRBD1. The V gene's germline CDR1 is SGHNT and CDR2 YYREEE (reference sequence). CDR3 length equals 15 residues. The V segment lost 4 bases and the J segment 10 bases; nucleotides outside the gene matches: 9. The CDR3 loop is CASSPRGTGRSPLHF. CDR3 sequence (DNA): TGTGCCAGCAGCCCAAGAGGGACAGGGAGGTCACCCCTCCACTTT.

The rearrangement joins TRBV2 to TRBJ1-2, with 9 bases fitting TRBD1. Looked up from germline, CDR1 is SNHLY and CDR2 is FYNNEI. V lost 4 bases and J lost 8; bases outside the gene matches: 8. The CDR3 length is 14 residues. The CDR3 is CASSGRDRAVGYTF. CDR3 DNA: TGTGCCAGCAGTGGCCGGGACAGGGCAGTCGGCTACACCTTC.

Notes on this clone: The junction departs from germline at one end; a sequencing error may be responsible. CDR3 loop: CASSQLGGGRVALNSGYTF. The CDR3 nucleotides read TGTGCCAGCAGCCAACTAGGGGGGGGCAGGGTGGCCCTAAACTCTGGCTACACCTTC. V and J are TRBV3-1 (or the pseudogene TRBV3-2) and TRBJ1-2, with D possibly being TRBD1 (6 bases). The CDR3 is 19 amino acids. Germline V gene data show CDR1 as LGHDT and CDR2 as YNNKEL (reference sequence).

The CDR3 nucleotides are TGCAGTGCCCCTATCCCAGGGGGCTACACCTTC. This codes for CSAPIPGGYTF. V usage is TRBV20-1 and J usage is TRBJ1-2; tentative D call: TRBD1 (5 bases). Trimming shortened V by 6 bases and J by 8 bases, and 13 bases separated the two germline ends. Germline CDR1 DFQATT, CDR2 SNEGSKA (reference sequence). CDR3 length equals 11 residues.

The chain uses TRBV6-5 and TRBJ1-2; 7 bases agree with TRBD1. The CDR3 contains 13 residues. Germline V gives CDR1 MNHEY, CDR2 SVGAGI. With V trimmed by 7 bases and J by 3 bases, 5 bases remained unmatched. The chain's CDR3 is CASTWDRYYGYTF. The CDR3 DNA sequence: TGTGCCAGCACCTGGGACAGATACTATGGCTACACCTTC.

V gene TRBV5-1 combines with J gene TRBJ1-2; D possibly corresponds to TRBD1 (6 bases). V gave up 4 bases and J gave up 8 bases, with 21 bases separating them. CDR1 SGHRS and CDR2 YFSETQ come from the germline V gene. This CDR3 has 15 residues. Here the CDR3 DNA reads TGCGCCAGCAGCGGAACGCGCGGGGGGCTTGGGGGCTACACCTTC. It codes for CASSGTRGGLGGYTF.

This chain connects TRBV27 to TRBJ2-4, with TRBD2 identical over 10 bases. Germline assignment: CDR1 MNHEY and CDR2 SMNVEV (reference sequence). Losses at the gene ends were 4 bases for V and 6 bases for J; bases not matched to a gene: 3. The CDR3 has 14 amino acids. The chain's CDR3 is CASSSGLAANIQYF. In nucleotides, the CDR3 is TGTGCCAGCAGTTCTGGACTAGCGGCAAACATTCAGTACTTC.

The rearrangement links TRBV6-5 to TRBJ2-7; TRBD2 might be the D (7 bases). Deletions cut 0 bases from V and 9 bases from J, with 18 bases between. The CDR3 loop spans 15 amino acids. Germline assignment: CDR1 MNHEY and CDR2 SVGAGI. The CDR3 DNA reads TGTGCCAGCAGTTACTCGGCGGGGGCCGTACGAGGGCAGTACTTC. This codes for CASSYSAGAVRGQYF.

V gene TRBV25-1 combines with J gene TRBJ2-3; 7 bases line up with TRBD1. Germline loops: CDR1 MGHDK, CDR2 SYGVNS. V was clipped by 8 bases and J by 2 bases; unmatched bases: 7. The CDR3 extends over 14 amino acids. The CDR3 nucleotides read TGTGCCAGCTCAAGGACAGGTTTCACAGATACGCAGTATTTT. It yields the protein CASSRTGFTDTQYF.

The chain combines TRBV27 with TRBJ1-2; TRBD1 matches at 12 bases. Germline CDR1 reads MNHEY; CDR2 reads SMNVEV (reference sequence). This CDR3 region has 18 residues. V trimming: 5 bases; J trimming: 5 bases; junction bases outside the gene matches: 15. The CDR3 DNA follows: TGTGCCAGCAGTGCCTCCGGGACAGGGGGCGCCTGGTTATATGGCTACACCTTC. Protein product: CASSASGTGGAWLYGYTF.

The V call is TRBV10-2, the J call TRBJ2-1, with TRBD2 identical over 9 bases. V trimming: 5 bases; J trimming: 3 bases; junction bases outside the gene matches: 2. CDR1 and CDR2 (germline): WSHSY, SAAADI. The CDR3 runs to 14 residues. The chain's CDR3 is CASSLAGIYNEQFF. CDR3 DNA sequence: TGCGCCAGCAGTCTAGCGGGGATCTACAATGAGCAGTTCTTC.

The V call is TRBV5-1, the J call TRBJ2-7; 7 bases are shared with TRBD1. Germline V gene sequence: CDR1 SGHRS, CDR2 YFSETQ. V dropped 5 bases and J dropped 4; count of bases not matched to a gene: 6. The CDR3 loop spans 13 amino acids. The CDR3 loop reads CASREGAAYEQYF. CDR3 nucleotides: TGCGCCAGCAGAGAGGGGGCGGCGTACGAGCAGTACTTC.

The chain is built from TRBV7-2 and TRBJ2-2; D possibly corresponds to TRBD1 (5 bases). V was clipped by 0 bases and J by 5 bases, with 10 bases between them. In germline, CDR1 is SGHTA, CDR2 FQGNSA. CDR3 length equals 15 residues. This CDR3 is CASSLARAGTGELFF. The DNA for the CDR3 is TGTGCCAGCAGCTTAGCCAGGGCCGGGACCGGGGAGCTGTTTTTT.

The chain combines TRBV5-1 with TRBJ1-2; 7 positions agree with TRBD1. V trimming: 3 bases; J trimming: 3 bases; junction bases outside the gene matches: 5. The CDR3 runs 14 residues. Germline CDR1 and CDR2: SGHRS and YFSETQ. The chain's CDR3 is CASSSTGLDYGYTF. In DNA form, the CDR3 reads TGCGCCAGCAGCTCGACAGGGTTGGACTATGGCTACACCTTC.

The chain has TRBV14 and TRBJ1-1, with D unclear. This CDR3 is built from 16 residues. V dropped 1 base and J dropped 5 bases, with 17 bases sitting between them. The germline V gene encodes CDR1 SGHDN and CDR2 FVKESK. This CDR3 is CASSQASPGSRTEAFF. DNA for the CDR3: TGTGCCAGCAGCCAAGCAAGTCCGGGATCGAGGACTGAAGCTTTCTTT.

The chain has TRBV6-5 and TRBJ1-1; TRBD1 agrees at 7 bases. This CDR3 comprises 13 residues. Germline CDR1 is MNHEY and CDR2 is SVGAGI. The trim removed 7 bases at V and 8 bases at J, leaving 10 bases unmatched. CDR3 nucleotide sequence: TGTGCCAGCACCCAACCCGGGACAGCCGAAGCTTTCTTT. Its protein product is CASTQPGTAEAFF.

In nucleotides, the CDR3 is TGCGCCAGCAGCGCAGTGGGGCATGGCTACACCTTC. Translating gives CASSAVGHGYTF. The chain recombines TRBV4-3 with TRBJ1-2, with TRBD1 as a possible D gene (5 bases). Germline values: CDR1 LGHNA, CDR2 YSLEER. Between the trimmed V and J ends, which lost 5 bases and 6 bases, there was a span of 10 bases. The CDR3 is 12 residues long.

The chain carries TRBV6-5 and TRBJ2-7, with D possibly matching TRBD1 (5 bases). CDR3 size: 14 residues. The V and J ends lost 6 bases and 4 bases respectively, with 16 bases between them. In germline, CDR1 is MNHEY, CDR2 SVGAGI. The CDR3 region has the DNA TGTGCCAGCAGCCCCCCCTCAGGGCTATACGAGCAGTACTTC. Translation: CASSPPSGLYEQYF.